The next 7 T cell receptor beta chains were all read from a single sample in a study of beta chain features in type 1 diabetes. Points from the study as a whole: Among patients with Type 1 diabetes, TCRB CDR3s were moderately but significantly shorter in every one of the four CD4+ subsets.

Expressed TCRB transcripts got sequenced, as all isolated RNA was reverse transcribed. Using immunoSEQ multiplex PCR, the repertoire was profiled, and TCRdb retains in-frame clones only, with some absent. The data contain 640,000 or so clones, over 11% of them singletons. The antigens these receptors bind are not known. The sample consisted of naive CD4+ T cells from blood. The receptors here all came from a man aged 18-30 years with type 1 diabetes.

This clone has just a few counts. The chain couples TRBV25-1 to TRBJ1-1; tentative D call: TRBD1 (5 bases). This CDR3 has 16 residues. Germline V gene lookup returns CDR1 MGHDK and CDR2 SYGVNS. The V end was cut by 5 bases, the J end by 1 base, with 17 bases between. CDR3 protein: CASSIGGAEANTEAFF. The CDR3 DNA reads TGTGCCAGCAGTATCGGTGGGGCGGAGGCGAACACTGAAGCTTTCTTT. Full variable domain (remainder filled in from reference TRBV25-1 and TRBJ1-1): EADIYQTPRYLVIGTGKKITLECSQTMGHDKMYWYQQDPGMELHLIHYSYGVNSTEKGDLSSESTVSRIRTEHFPLTLESARPSHTSQYLCASSIGGAEANTEAFFGQGTRLTVV.

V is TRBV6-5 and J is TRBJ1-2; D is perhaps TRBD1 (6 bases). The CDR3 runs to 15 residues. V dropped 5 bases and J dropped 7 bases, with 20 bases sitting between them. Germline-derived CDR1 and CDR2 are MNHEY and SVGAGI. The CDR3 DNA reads TGTGCCAGCAGTCAGACAGGTTCGTCGACTGGTGGCTACACCTTC. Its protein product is CASSQTGSSTGGYTF.

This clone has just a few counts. The CDR3 DNA follows: TGTGCCAGCAGCCCCGGGGGCAGCAATCAGCCCCAGCATTTT. It translates to CASSPGGSNQPQHF. J is TRBJ1-5 and V is TRBV6-6; possibly TRBD1 for D (6 bases). The CDR3 runs to 14 residues. Trimming removed 6 bases from V and 1 base from J, with 10 bases in between. Per the germline V gene, CDR1 is MNHNY and CDR2 is SVGAGI (reference sequence).

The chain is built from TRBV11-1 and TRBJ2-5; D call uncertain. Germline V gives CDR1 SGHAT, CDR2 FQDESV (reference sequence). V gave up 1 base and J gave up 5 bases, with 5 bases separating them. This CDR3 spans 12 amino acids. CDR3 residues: CASSLVGETQYF. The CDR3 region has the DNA TGTGCCAGCAGCTTAGTAGGGGAGACCCAGTACTTC.

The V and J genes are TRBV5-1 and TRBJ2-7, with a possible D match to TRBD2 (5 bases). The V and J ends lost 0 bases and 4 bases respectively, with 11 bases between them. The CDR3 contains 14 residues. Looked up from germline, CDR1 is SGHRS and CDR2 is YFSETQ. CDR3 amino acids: CASSLEPGGYEQYF. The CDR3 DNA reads TGCGCCAGCAGCTTGGAACCCGGCGGGTACGAGCAGTACTTC.

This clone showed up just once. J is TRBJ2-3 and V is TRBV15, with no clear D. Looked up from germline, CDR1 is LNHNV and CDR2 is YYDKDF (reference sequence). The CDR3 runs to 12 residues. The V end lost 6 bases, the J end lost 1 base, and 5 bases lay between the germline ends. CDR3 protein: CATSIRTDTQYF. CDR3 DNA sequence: TGTGCCACCAGTATCCGCACAGATACGCAGTATTTT.

The CDR3 here is CASSSRLAGGFSETQYF. CDR3 nucleotide sequence: TGTGCCAGCAGCTCGAGACTAGCGGGAGGGTTCTCCGAGACCCAGTACTTC. The rearrangement links TRBV7-9 to TRBJ2-5; 14 positions agree with TRBD2. Germline V gives CDR1 SEHNR, CDR2 FQNEAQ (reference sequence). The CDR3 has 17 residues. J lost 5 bases, V lost 4 bases, and 9 bases had no gene match.